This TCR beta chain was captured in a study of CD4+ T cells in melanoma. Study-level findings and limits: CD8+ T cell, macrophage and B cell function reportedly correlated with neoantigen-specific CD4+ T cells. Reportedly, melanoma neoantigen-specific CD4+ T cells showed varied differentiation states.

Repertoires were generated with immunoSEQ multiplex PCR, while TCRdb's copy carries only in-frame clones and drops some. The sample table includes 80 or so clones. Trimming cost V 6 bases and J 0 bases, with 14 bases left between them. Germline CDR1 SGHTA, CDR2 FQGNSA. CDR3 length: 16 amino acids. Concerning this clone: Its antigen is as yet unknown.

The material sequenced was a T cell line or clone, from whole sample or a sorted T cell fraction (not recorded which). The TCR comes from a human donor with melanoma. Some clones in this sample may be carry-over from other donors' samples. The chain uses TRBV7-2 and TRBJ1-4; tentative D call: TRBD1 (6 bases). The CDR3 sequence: CASRREGGATNEKLFF. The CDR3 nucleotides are TGTGCCAGCAGAAGAGAGGGGGGAGCAACTAATGAAAAACTGTTTTTT.